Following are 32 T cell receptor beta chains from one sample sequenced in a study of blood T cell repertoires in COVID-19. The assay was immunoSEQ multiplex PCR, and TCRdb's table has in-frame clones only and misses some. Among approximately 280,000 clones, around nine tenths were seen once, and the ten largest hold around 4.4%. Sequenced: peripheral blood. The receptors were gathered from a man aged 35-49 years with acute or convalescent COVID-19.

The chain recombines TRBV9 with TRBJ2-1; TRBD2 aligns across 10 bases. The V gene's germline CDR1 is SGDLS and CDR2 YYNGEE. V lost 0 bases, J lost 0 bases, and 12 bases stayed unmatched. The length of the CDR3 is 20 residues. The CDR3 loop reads CASSVASGASGGFSYNEQFF. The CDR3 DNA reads TGTGCCAGCAGCGTAGCTTCCGGGGCTAGCGGGGGATTCTCCTACAATGAGCAGTTCTTC.

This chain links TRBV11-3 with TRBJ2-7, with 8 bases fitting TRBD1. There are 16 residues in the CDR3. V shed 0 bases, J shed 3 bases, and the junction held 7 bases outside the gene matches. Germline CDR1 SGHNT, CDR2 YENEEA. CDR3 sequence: CASSLDSRTGFYEQYF. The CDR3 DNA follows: TGTGCCAGCAGCTTAGATTCTCGGACAGGGTTCTACGAGCAGTACTTC.

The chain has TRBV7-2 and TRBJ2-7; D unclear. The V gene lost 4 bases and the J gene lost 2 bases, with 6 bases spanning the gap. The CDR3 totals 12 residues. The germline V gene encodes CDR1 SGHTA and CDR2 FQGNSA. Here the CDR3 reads CASSSSPYEQYF. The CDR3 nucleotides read TGTGCCAGCAGCTCTAGTCCCTACGAGCAGTACTTC.

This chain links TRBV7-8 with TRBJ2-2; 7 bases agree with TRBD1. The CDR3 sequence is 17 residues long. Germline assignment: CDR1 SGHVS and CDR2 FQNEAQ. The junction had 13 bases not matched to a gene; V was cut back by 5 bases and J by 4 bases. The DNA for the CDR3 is TGTGCCAGCAGCATCAGAATAAGGGGGCGCGGCACCGGGGAGCTGTTTTTT. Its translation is CASSIRIRGRGTGELFF.

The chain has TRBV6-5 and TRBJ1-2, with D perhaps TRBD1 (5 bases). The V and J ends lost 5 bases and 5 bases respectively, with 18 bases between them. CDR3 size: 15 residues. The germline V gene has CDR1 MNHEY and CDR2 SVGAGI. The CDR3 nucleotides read TGTGCCAGCAGTCGCCGTGGAGCTTCAGGGTATGGCTACACCTTC. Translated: CASSRRGASGYGYTF.

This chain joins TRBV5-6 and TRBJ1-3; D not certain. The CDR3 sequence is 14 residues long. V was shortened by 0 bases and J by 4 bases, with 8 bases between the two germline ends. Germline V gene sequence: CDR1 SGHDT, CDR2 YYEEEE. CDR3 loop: CASSLGQAGNTIYF. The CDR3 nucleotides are TGTGCCAGCAGCTTGGGGCAGGCAGGAAACACCATATATTTT. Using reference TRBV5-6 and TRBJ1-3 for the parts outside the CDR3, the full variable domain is DAGVTQSPTHLIKTRGQQVTLRCSPKSGHDTVSWYQQALGQGPQFIFQYYEEEERQRGNFPDRFSGHQFPNYSSELNVNALLLGDSALYLCASSLGQAGNTIYFGEGSWLTVV.

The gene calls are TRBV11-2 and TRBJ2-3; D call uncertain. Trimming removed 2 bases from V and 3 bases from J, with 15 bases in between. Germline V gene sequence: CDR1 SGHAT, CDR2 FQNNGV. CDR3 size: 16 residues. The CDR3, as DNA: TGTGCCAGCAGCTTAATCATTATGGCAGGTACAGATACGCAGTATTTT. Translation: CASSLIIMAGTDTQYF. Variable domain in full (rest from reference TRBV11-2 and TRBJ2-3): EAGVAQSPRYKIIEKRQSVAFWCNPISGHATLYWYQQILGQGPKLLIQFQNNGVVDDSQLPKDRFSAERLKGVDSTLKIQPAKLEDSAVYLCASSLIIMAGTDTQYFGPGTRLTVL.

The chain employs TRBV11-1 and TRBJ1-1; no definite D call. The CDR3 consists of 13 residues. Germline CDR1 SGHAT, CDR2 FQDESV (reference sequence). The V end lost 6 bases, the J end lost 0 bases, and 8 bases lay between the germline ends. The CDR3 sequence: CASSQLMNTEAFF. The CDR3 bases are TGTGCCAGCAGTCAACTCATGAACACTGAAGCTTTCTTT.

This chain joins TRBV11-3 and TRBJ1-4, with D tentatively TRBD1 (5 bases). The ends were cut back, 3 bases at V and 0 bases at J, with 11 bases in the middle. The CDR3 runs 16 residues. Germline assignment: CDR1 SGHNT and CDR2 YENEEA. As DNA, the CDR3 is TGTGCCAGCAGCTTGCGACAGAAAGCAACTAATGAAAAACTGTTTTTT. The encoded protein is CASSLRQKATNEKLFF. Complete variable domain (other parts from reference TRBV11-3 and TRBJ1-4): EAGVVQSPRYKIIEKKQPVAFWCNPISGHNTLYWYLQNLGQGPELLIRYENEEAVDDSQLPKDRFSAERLKGVDSTLKIQPAELGDSAVYLCASSLRQKATNEKLFFGSGTQLSVL.

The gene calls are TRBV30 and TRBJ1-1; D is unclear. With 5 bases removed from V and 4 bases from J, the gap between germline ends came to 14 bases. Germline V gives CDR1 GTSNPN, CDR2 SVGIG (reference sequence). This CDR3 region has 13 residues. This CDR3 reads CAWDDLPGTEAFF. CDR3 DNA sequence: TGTGCCTGGGATGACCTCCCAGGCACTGAAGCTTTCTTT.

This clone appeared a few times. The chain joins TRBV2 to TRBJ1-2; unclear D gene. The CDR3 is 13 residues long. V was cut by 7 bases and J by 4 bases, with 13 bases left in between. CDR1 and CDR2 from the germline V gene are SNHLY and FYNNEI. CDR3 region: CASNVGGPYGYTF. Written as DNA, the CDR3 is TGTGCCAGCAATGTAGGAGGTCCCTATGGCTACACCTTC.

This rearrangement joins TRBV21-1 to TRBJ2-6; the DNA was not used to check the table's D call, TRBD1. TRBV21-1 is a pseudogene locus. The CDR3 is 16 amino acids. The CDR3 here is CASRGQGISGANVLTF. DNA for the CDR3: TGTGCCAGCAGAGGACAGGGGATCTCTGGGGCCAACGTCCTGACTTTC.

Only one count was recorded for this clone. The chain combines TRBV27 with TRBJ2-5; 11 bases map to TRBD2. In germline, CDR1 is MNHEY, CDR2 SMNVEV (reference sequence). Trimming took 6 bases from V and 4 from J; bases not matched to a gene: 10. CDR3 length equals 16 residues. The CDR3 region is CASRLAGDGGGETQYF. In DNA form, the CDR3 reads TGTGCCAGCAGACTAGCGGGGGACGGTGGAGGAGAGACCCAGTACTTC.

The CDR3 loop is CAWSPDKPSGRSPLHF. In nucleotides, the CDR3 is TGTGCCTGGAGTCCTGACAAACCCAGCGGGAGATCACCCCTCCACTTT. This chain uses TRBV30 with TRBJ1-6; no firm D call. CDR3 length: 16 amino acids. With 2 bases removed from V and 10 bases from J, the gap between germline ends came to 21 bases. CDR1 is GTSNPN and CDR2 is SVGIG in the germline V gene (reference sequence).

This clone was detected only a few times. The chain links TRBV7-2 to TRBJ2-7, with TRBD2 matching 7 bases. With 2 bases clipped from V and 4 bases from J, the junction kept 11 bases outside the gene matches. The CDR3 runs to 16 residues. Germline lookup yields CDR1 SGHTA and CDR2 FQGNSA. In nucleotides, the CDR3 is TGTGCCAGCAGCTTAAGGACGGGGGGACTATCTTACGAGCAGTACTTC. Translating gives CASSLRTGGLSYEQYF.

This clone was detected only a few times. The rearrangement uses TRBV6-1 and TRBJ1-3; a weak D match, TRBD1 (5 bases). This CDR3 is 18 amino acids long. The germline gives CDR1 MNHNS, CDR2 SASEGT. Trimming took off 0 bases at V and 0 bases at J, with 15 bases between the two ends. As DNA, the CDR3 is TGTGCCAGCAGTGAAGCAGAGGGGCCGGGGGACTCTGGAAACACCATATATTTT. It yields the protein CASSEAEGPGDSGNTIYF.

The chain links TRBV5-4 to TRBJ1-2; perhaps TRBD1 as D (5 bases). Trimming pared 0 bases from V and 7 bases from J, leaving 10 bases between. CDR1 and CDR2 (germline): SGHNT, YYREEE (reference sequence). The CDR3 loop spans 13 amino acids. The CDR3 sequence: CASSLDGARGYTF. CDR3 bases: TGTGCCAGCAGCTTGGATGGGGCGCGTGGCTACACCTTC.

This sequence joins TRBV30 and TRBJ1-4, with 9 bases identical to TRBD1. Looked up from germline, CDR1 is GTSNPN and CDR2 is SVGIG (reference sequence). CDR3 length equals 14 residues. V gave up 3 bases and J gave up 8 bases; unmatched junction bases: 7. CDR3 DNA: TGTGCCTGGAGAGCCACCGGGACAGGGGAAAAACTGTTTTTT. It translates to CAWRATGTGEKLFF.

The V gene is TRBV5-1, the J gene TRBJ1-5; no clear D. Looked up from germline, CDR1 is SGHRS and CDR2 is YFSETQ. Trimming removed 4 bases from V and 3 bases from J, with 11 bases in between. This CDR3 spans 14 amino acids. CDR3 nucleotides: TGCGCCAGCAGCACTGGGCAGGTCAATCAGCCCCAGCATTTT. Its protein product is CASSTGQVNQPQHF.

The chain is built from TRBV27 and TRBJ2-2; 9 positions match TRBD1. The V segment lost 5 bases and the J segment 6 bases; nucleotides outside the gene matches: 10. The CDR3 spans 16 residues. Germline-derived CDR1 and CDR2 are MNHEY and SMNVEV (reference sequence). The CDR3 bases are TGTGCCAGCAGTCCGCCGGGACAGGGTTTATCCGGGGAGCTGTTTTTT. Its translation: CASSPPGQGLSGELFF.

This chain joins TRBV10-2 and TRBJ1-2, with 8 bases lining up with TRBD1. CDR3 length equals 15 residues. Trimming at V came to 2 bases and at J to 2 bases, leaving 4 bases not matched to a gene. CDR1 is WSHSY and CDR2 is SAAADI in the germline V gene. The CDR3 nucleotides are TGCGCCAGCAGTGAGCCGGACAGGGCAAACTATGGCTACACCTTC. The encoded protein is CASSEPDRANYGYTF.

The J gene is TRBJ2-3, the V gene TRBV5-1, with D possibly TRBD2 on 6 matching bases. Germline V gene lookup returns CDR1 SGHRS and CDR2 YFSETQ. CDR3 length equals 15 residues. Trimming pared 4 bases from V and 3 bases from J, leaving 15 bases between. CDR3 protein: CASSLNRRVTDTQYF. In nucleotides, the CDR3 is TGCGCCAGCAGCCTTAACAGGAGGGTAACAGATACGCAGTATTTT.

DNA for the CDR3: TGTGCCAGCAGTTTGGACAGCCTCTACGAGCAGTACTTC. The encoded protein is CASSLDSLYEQYF. The J gene is TRBJ2-7, the V gene TRBV12-3 or TRBV12-4, with a tentative D call TRBD1 (6 bases). With 3 bases removed from V and 3 bases from J, the gap between germline ends came to 9 bases. There are 13 residues in the CDR3.

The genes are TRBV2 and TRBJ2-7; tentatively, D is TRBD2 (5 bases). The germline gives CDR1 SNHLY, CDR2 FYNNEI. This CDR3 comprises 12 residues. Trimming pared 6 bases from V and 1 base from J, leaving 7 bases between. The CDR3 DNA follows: TGTGCCAGCAGGGAGGTGTCCTACGAGCAGTACTTC. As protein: CASREVSYEQYF.

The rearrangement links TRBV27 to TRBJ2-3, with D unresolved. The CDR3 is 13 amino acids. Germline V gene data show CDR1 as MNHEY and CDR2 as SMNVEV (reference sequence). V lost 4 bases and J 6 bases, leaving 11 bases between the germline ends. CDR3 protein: CASSSRLSDTQYF. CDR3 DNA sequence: TGTGCCAGCAGTTCTAGACTCTCCGATACGCAGTATTTT.

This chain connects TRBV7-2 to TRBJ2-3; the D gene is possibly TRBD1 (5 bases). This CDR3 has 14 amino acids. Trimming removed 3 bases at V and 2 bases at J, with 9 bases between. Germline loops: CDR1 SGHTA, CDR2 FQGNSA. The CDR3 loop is CASSLRQYTDTQYF. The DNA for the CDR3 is TGTGCCAGCAGCTTGAGACAGTACACAGATACGCAGTATTTT.

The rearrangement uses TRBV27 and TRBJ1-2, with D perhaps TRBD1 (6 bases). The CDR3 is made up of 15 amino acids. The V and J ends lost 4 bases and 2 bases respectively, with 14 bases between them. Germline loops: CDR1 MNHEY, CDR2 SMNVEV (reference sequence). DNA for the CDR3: TGTGCCAGCAGTTCATTACGGACAGTCAACTATGGCTACACCTTC. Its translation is CASSSLRTVNYGYTF.

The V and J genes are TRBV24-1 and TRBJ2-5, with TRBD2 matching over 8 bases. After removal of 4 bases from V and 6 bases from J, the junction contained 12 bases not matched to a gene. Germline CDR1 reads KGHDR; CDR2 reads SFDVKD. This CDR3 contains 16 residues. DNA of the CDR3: TGTGCCACCAGTGAACCCCCAGATAGCGGGGACCAGACCCAGTACTTC. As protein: CATSEPPDSGDQTQYF.

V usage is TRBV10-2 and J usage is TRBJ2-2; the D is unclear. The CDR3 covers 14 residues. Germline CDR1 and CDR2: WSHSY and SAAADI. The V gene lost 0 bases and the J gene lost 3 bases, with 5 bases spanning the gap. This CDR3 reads CASSESADTGELFF. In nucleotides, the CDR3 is TGCGCCAGCAGTGAGTCAGCCGACACCGGGGAGCTGTTTTTT.

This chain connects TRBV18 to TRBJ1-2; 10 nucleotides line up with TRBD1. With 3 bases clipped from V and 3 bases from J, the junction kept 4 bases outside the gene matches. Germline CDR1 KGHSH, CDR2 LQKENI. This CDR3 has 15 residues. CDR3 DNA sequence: TGTGCCAGCTCACCGGGACAGGGGTTATACTATGGCTACACCTTC. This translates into CASSPGQGLYYGYTF.

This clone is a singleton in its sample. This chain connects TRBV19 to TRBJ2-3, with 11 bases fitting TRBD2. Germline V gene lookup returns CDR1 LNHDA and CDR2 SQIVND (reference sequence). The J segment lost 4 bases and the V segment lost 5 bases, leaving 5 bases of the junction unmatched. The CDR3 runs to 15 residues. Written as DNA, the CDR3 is TGTGCCAGTAGTCAACTAGCGGGGGCCGCAGATACGCAGTATTTT. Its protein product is CASSQLAGAADTQYF.

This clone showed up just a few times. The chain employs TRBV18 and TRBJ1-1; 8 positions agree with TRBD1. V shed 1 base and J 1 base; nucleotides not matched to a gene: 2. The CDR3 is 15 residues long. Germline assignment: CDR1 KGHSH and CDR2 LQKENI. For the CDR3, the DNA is TGTGCCAGCTCACCACGGACAGGGCCGAACACTGAAGCTTTCTTT. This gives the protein CASSPRTGPNTEAFF.